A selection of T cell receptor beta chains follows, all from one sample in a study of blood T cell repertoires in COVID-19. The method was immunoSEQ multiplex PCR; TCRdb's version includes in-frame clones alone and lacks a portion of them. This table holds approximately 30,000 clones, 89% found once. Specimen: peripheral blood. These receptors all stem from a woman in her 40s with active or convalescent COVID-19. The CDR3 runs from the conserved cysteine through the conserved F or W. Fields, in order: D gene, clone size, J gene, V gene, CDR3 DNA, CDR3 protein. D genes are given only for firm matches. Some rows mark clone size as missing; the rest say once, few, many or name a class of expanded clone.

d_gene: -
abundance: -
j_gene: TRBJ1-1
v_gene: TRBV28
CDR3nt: TGTGCCAGCAGCCGCAGCGGGCGCACTCTCATGAACACTGAAGCTTTCTTT
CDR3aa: CASSRSGRTLMNTEAFF

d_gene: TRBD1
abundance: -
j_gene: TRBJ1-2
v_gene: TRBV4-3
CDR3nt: TGCGCCAGCAGCCAAGTGCTTCCTCGACAGGGAAATTTTTATGGCTACACCTTC
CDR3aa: CASSQVLPRQGNFYGYTF

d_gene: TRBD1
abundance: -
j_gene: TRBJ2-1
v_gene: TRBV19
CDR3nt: TGTGCCAGTAAAACAGGGGTGGGCTCCTACAATGAGCAGTTCTTC
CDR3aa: CASKTGVGSYNEQFF

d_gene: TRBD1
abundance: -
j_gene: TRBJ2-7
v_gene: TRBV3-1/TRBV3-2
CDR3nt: TGTGCCAGCAGCCAAGATCCGGGACAGCCAACCTACGAGCAGTACTTC
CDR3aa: CASSQDPGQPTYEQYF

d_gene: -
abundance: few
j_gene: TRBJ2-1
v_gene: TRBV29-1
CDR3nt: TGCAGCGTTGTCAAAAGCCCCGACTACAATGAGCAGTTCTTC
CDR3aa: CSVVKSPDYNEQFF

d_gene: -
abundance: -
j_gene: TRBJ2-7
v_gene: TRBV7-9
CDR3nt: TGTGCCAGCAGCCCGGACAGAACATACGAGCAGTACTTC
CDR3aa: CASSPDRTYEQYF

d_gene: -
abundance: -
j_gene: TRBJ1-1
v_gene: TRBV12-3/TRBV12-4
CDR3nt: TGTGCCAGCAGTTTATGGCAGAACACTGAAGCTTTCTTT
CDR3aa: CASSLWQNTEAFF

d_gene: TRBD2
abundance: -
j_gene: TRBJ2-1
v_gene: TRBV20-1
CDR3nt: TGCAGTGCTAGTAACCTTGGGGGGACTAGCGGGAGAGTAAATGAGCAGTTCTTC
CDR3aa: CSASNLGGTSGRVNEQFF

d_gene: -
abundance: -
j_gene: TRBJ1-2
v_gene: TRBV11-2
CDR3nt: TGTGCCAGCAGCTCCCTCCCGGCCACGGAGGACTATGGCTACACCTTC
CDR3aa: CASSSLPATEDYGYTF

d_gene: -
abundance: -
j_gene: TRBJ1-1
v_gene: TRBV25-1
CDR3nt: TGTGCCAGCAGTGAATCCGACAGGATGAACACTGAAGCTTTCTTT
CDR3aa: CASSESDRMNTEAFF